Presented here are 8 T cell receptor beta chains from one specimen sequenced in a study of tumor-infiltrating lymphocytes in localized non-small cell lung cancer. Only in-frame clones appear in the TCRdb table, and some are missing; sequencing was by immunoSEQ multiplex PCR. The sample has about 9,600 clones; approximately 72% are singletons. The sample comprised uninvolved lung tissue not adjacent to the tumor. Receptors originate from a human donor with non-small cell lung cancer.

Sample share makes this clone medium-sized. CDR3 DNA sequence: TGTGCCAGAAGCTTAGGACTAGCGGGGTCCTACGAGCAGTACTTC. It encodes CARSLGLAGSYEQYF. The chain joins TRBV5-3 to TRBJ2-7; the match to TRBD2 covers 12 bases. TRBV5-3 is known as an ORF, though its function is uncertain. V shed 2 bases and J 1 base; nucleotides not matched to a gene: 1. The CDR3 is 15 residues long.

The chain uses TRBV7-6 and TRBJ1-1; 9 bases match TRBD1. There are 16 residues in the CDR3. Losses at the gene ends were 5 bases for V and 8 bases for J; bases not matched to a gene: 15. Germline loops: CDR1 SGHVS, CDR2 FNYEAQ. CDR3 protein: CASSPTPGQGLGEAFF. CDR3 nucleotide sequence: TGTGCCAGCAGCCCTACTCCAGGACAGGGGTTAGGCGAAGCTTTCTTT.

This rearrangement joins TRBV10-2 to TRBJ2-2, with no clear D. The V and J ends lost 6 bases and 0 bases respectively, with 8 bases between them. CDR1 and CDR2 from the germline V gene are WSHSY and SAAADI. The CDR3 contains 14 residues. The DNA for the CDR3 is TGCGCCAGCAGCGACCCCCCGAACACCGGGGAGCTGTTTTTT. Protein product: CASSDPPNTGELFF.

This chain uses TRBV9 with TRBJ1-1, with 10 bases identical to TRBD1. The junction had 13 bases not matched to a gene; V was cut back by 4 bases and J by 1 base. Germline CDR1 reads SGDLS; CDR2 reads YYNGEE. The CDR3 loop spans 18 amino acids. The CDR3 reads CASSTPGTGARTNTEAFF. CDR3 DNA sequence: TGTGCCAGCAGCACCCCCGGGACAGGGGCCAGAACGAACACTGAAGCTTTCTTT.

To note about this clone: This same CDR3 is encoded by further DNA sequences in the sample. This chain links TRBV9 with TRBJ1-5; no definite D call. This CDR3 has 14 residues. CDR1 is SGDLS and CDR2 is YYNGEE in the germline V gene. V dropped 2 bases and J dropped 0 bases, with 6 bases sitting between them. As DNA, the CDR3 is TGTGCCAGCAGCGTGGGCAGTAGCAATCAGCCCCAGCATTTT. This gives the protein CASSVGSSNQPQHF.

This clone was observed a handful of times. This chain links TRBV6-1 with TRBJ1-3; D call uncertain. CDR1 and CDR2 (germline): MNHNS, SASEGT. The CDR3 has 14 amino acids. The V end lost 6 bases, the J end lost 0 bases, and 9 bases lay between the germline ends. Here the CDR3 reads CASSLGNSGNTIYF. In nucleotides, the CDR3 is TGTGCCAGCAGCTTGGGGAACTCTGGAAACACCATATATTTT.

This chain connects TRBV19 to TRBJ2-1; TRBD1 matches at 7 bases. The CDR3 runs 13 residues. Germline CDR1 is LNHDA and CDR2 is SQIVND (reference sequence). V shed 6 bases, J shed 8 bases, and the junction held 7 bases outside the gene matches. The CDR3 DNA reads TGTGCCAGTAGAACAGGGGTTTGGGATGAGCAGTTCTTC. Protein sequence: CASRTGVWDEQFF. Full variable domain (remainder filled in from reference TRBV19 and TRBJ2-1): DGGITQSPKYLFRKEGQNVTLSCEQNLNHDAMYWYRQDPGQGLRLIYYSQIVNDFQKGDIAEGYSVSREKKESFPLTVTSAQKNPTAFYLCASRTGVWDEQFFGPGTRLTVL.

The chain recombines TRBV29-1 with TRBJ2-2; a possible D gene is TRBD1 (5 bases). V was pared by 3 bases and J by 0 bases, with 5 bases between. The CDR3 is 13 residues long. Germline CDR1 is SQVTM and CDR2 is ANQGSEA. The CDR3 is CSVETANTGELFF. In DNA, the CDR3 is TGCAGCGTTGAGACAGCGAACACCGGGGAGCTGTTTTTT.